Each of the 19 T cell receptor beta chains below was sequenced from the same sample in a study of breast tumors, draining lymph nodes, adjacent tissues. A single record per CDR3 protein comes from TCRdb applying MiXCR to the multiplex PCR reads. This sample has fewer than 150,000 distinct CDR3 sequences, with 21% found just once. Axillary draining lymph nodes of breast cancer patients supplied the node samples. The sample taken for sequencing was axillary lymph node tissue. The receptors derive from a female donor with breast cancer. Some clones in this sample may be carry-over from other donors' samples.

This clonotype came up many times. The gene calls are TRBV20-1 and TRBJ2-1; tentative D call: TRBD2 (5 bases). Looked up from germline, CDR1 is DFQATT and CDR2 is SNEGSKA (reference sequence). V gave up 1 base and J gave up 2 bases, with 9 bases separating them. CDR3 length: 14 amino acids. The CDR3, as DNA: TGCAGTGCTAGAGTGGGAGCCCCCTACAATGAGCAGTTCTTC. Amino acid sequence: CSARVGAPYNEQFF.

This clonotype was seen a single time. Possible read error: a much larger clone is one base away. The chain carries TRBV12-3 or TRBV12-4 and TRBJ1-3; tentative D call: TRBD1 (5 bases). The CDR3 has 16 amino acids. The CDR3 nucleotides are TGTGCCGGCAGTTTTCTTCGACAGCTCAATGGAAACACCATATATTTT. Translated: CAGSFLRQLNGNTIYF.

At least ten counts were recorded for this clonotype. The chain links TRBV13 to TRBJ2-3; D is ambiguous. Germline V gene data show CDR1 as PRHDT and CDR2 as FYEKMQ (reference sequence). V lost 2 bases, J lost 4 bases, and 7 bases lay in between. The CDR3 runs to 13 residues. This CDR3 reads CASSLQWADTQYF. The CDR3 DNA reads TGTGCCAGCAGCTTACAATGGGCAGATACGCAGTATTTT.

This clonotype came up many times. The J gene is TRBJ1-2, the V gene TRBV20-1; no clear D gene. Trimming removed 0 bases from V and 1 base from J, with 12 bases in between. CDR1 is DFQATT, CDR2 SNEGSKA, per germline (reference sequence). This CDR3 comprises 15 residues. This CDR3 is CSARDTAYGNYGYTF. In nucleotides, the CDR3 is TGCAGTGCTAGAGATACAGCTTATGGTAACTATGGCTACACCTTC.

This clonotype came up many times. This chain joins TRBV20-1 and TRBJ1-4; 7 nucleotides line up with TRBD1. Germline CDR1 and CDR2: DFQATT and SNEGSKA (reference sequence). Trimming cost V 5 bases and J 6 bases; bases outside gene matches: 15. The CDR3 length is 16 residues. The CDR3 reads CSALQLQGPGYEKLFF. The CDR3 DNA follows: TGCAGTGCTCTACAACTACAGGGGCCCGGATATGAAAAACTGTTTTTT.

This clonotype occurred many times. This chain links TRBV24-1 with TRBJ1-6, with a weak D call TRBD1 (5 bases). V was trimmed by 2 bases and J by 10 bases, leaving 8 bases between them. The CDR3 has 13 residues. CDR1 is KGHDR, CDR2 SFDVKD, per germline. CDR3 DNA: TGTGCCACCAGTGATTCGGGGGTCTCACCCCTCCACTTT. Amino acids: CATSDSGVSPLHF.

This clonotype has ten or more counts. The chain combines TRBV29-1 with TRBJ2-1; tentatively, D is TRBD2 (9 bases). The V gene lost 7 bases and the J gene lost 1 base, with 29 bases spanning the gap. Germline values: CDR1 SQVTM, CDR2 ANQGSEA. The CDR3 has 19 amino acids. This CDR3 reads CSAPGQGASGAPSYNEQFF. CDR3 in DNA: TGCAGCGCCCCGGGGCAGGGGGCTAGCGGGGCTCCTTCCTACAATGAGCAGTTCTTC.

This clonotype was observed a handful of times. CDR3 region: CASSPRQEVNYGYTF. The DNA of the CDR3 is TGTGCCAGCAGTCCCAGACAAGAAGTTAACTATGGCTACACCTTC. The rearrangement links TRBV28 to TRBJ1-2; D is unclear. Trimming removed 5 bases from V and 1 base from J, with 14 bases in between. Germline V gene lookup returns CDR1 MDHEN and CDR2 SYDVKM. CDR3 length equals 15 residues.

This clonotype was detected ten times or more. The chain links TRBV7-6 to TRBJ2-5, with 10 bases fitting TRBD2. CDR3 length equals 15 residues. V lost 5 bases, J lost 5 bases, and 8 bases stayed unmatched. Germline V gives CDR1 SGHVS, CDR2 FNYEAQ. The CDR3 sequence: CASSASGSGRETQYF. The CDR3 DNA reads TGTGCCAGCAGCGCTAGCGGGAGCGGCCGGGAGACCCAGTACTTC.

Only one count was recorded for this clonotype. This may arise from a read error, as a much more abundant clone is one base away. CDR3 region: CASSGVRGNTMYF. For the CDR3, the DNA is TGTGCCAGCAGCGGGGTGCGCGGAAACACCATGTATTTT. This chain uses TRBV3-1 with TRBJ1-3, with unresolved D. The germline V gene encodes CDR1 LGHDT and CDR2 YNNKEL (reference sequence). The CDR3 length is 13 residues.

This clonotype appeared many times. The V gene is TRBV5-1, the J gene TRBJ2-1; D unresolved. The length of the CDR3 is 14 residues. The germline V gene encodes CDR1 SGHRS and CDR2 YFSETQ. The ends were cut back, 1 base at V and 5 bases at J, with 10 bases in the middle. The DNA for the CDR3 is TGCGCCAGCAGCTTGATGAACAGTGACAATGAGCAGTTCTTC. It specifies CASSLMNSDNEQFF.

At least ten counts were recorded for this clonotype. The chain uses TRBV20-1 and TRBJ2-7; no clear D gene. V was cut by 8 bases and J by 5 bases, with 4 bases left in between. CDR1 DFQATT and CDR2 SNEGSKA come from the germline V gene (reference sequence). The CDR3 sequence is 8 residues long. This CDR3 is CSNDEQYF. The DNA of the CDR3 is TGCAGTAACGACGAGCAGTACTTC.

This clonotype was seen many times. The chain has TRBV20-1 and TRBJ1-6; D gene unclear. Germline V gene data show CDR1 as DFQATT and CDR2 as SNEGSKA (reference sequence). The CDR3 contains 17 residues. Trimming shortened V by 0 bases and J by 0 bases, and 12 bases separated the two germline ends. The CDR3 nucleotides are TGCAGTGCTAGAGATAGTGGCCACAGCTCCTATAATTCACCCCTCCACTTT. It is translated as CSARDSGHSSYNSPLHF.

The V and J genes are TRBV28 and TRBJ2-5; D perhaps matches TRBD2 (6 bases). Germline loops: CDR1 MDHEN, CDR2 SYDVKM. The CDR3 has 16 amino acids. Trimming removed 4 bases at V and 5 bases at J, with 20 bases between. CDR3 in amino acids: CASSSAEGQALETQYF. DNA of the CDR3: TGTGCCAGCAGTTCAGCGGAGGGCCAGGCTCTGGAGACCCAGTACTTC.

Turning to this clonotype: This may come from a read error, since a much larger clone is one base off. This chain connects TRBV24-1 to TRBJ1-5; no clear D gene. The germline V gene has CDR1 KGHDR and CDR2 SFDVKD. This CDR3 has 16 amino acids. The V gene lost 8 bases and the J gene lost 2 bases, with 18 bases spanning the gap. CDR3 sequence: CATTSDSDVGNQPQHF. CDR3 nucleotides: TGTGCCACCACCAGTGATTCTGACGTGGGCAATCAGCCCCAGCATTTT.

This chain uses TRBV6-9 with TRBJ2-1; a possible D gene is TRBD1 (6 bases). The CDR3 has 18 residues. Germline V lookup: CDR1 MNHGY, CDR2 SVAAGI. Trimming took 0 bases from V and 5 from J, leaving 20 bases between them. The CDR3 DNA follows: TGTGCCAGCAGTTATTCAGGCGATACAGGGTCGCGGCACAATGAGCAGTTCTTC. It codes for CASSYSGDTGSRHNEQFF.

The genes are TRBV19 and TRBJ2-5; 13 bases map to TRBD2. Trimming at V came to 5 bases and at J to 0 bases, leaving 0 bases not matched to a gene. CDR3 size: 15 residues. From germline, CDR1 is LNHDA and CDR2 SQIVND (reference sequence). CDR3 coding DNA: TGTGCCAGTAGTGGGACTAGCGGGAACCAAGAGACCCAGTACTTC. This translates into CASSGTSGNQETQYF. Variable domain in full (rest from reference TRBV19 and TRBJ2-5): DGGITQSPKYLFRKEGQNVTLSCEQNLNHDAMYWYRQDPGQGLRLIYYSQIVNDFQKGDIAEGYSVSREKKESFPLTVTSAQKNPTAFYLCASSGTSGNQETQYFGPGTRLLVL.

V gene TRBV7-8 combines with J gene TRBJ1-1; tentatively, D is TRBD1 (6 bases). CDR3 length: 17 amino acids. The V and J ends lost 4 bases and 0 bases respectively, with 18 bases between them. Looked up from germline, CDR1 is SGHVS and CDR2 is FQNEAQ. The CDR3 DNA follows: TGTGCCAGCAGCTCCAAAGTGCCAGGGGCCTTGAACACTGAAGCTTTCTTT. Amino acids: CASSSKVPGALNTEAFF.

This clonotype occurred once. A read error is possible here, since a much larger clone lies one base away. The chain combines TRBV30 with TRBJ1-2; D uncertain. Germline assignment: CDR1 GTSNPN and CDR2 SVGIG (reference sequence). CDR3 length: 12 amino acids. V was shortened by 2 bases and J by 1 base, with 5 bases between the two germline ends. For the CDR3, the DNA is TGTGCCTGGAGTACCGATAACTATGGCTACACCTTC. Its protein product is CAWSTDNYGYTF.